These 8 T cell receptor beta chains originate from one sample sequenced in a study of OX40 agonist ivuxolimab in advanced cancers. The data were produced by immunoSEQ multiplex PCR, yet TCRdb's version contains in-frame clones alone and is incomplete. The data show about 140,000 clones, less than 95% seen once. The source material was CD4+ or CD8+ T cells sorted from blood, sampled in a trial of the OX40 agonist ivuxolimab. These receptor sequences come from an adult with an advanced solid tumor such as melanoma, head and neck, liver or kidney cancer.

This chain links TRBV9 with TRBJ2-3; TRBD2 agrees at 11 bases. The CDR3 consists of 15 residues. Germline CDR1 is SGDLS and CDR2 is YYNGEE. V shed 0 bases, J shed 9 bases, and the junction held 6 bases outside the gene matches. This chain's CDR3 is CASSVGGSGRETQYF. DNA of the CDR3: TGTGCCAGCAGCGTAGGGGGTAGCGGGAGGGAAACGCAGTATTTT.

The V and J genes are TRBV5-1 and TRBJ2-3, with a weak D call TRBD1 (6 bases). The CDR3 loop spans 14 amino acids. Germline-derived CDR1 and CDR2 are SGHRS and YFSETQ. Trimming stripped 5 bases from V and 1 base from J, with 11 bases between. The CDR3 is CASSLRQGTDTQYF. In DNA, the CDR3 is TGCGCCAGCAGTCTCCGACAGGGCACAGATACGCAGTATTTT.

This rearrangement joins TRBV28 to TRBJ2-7; D remains ambiguous. CDR3 length: 14 residues. Looked up from germline, CDR1 is MDHEN and CDR2 is SYDVKM. V dropped 1 base and J dropped 6 bases, with 13 bases sitting between them. CDR3: CASSLSGMRREQYF. The CDR3 coding sequence is TGTGCCAGCAGTTTATCAGGCATGAGGCGCGAGCAGTACTTC.

This rearrangement joins TRBV5-1 to TRBJ2-6; D is undetermined. From germline, CDR1 is SGHRS and CDR2 YFSETQ. CDR3 size: 12 residues. Trimming left V 7 bases short and J 2 bases short, with 4 bases between. In DNA form, the CDR3 reads TGCGCCAGCCGGGCTGGGGCCAACGTCCTGACTTTC. It is translated as CASRAGANVLTF. The entire variable domain, with the rest obtained from reference TRBV5-1 and TRBJ2-6, is as follows: KAGVTQTPRYLIKTRGQQVTLSCSPISGHRSVSWYQQTPGQGLQFLFEYFSETQRNKGNFPGRFSGRQFSNSRSEMNVSTLELGDSALYLCASRAGANVLTFGAGSRLTVL.

The chain uses TRBV28 and TRBJ2-2, with TRBD2 matching 7 bases. This CDR3 is built from 16 residues. CDR1 is MDHEN, CDR2 SYDVKM, per germline. J lost 3 bases, V lost 6 bases, and 10 bases had no gene match. CDR3 in DNA: TGTGCCAGCAGCCCTAGGGAGGGTACGGACACCGGGGAGCTGTTTTTT. Translation gives CASSPREGTDTGELFF. Variable domain in full (rest from reference TRBV28 and TRBJ2-2): DVKVTQSSRYLVKRTGEKVFLECVQDMDHENMFWYRQDPGLGLRLIYFSYDVKMKEKGDIPEGYSVSREKKERFSLILESASTNQTSMYLCASSPREGTDTGELFFGEGSRLTVL.

The gene calls are TRBV13 and TRBJ2-3; possibly TRBD2 for D (6 bases). Germline CDR1 is PRHDT and CDR2 is FYEKMQ (reference sequence). Trimming cost V 0 bases and J 7 bases, with 17 bases left between them. The CDR3 has 16 amino acids. CDR3 protein: CASSLGPVAGKNTQYF. CDR3 sequence (DNA): TGTGCCAGCAGCTTAGGCCCTGTGGCGGGAAAGAATACGCAGTATTTT.

This sequence joins TRBV7-9 and TRBJ2-5; the D gene is possibly TRBD2 (5 bases). V lost 0 bases, J lost 2 bases, and 7 bases lay in between. Germline CDR1 and CDR2: SEHNR and FQNEAQ (reference sequence). The CDR3 length is 14 residues. The CDR3 sequence: CASSLARGQETQYF. DNA of the CDR3: TGTGCCAGCAGCTTAGCTCGAGGGCAAGAGACCCAGTACTTC. Drawing the rest from reference TRBV7-9 and TRBJ2-5, the complete variable domain is DTGVSQNPRHKITKRGQNVTFRCDPISEHNRLYWYRQTLGQGPEFLTYFQNEAQLEKSRLLSDRFSAERPKGSFSTLEIQRTEQGDSAMYLCASSLARGQETQYFGPGTRLLVL.

The V and J genes are TRBV9 and TRBJ1-1, with unresolved D. The CDR3 contains 13 residues. Trimming left V 4 bases short and J 7 bases short, with 14 bases between. Germline V gives CDR1 SGDLS, CDR2 YYNGEE. CDR3 loop: CASSPSRAGEAFF. The CDR3 DNA is TGTGCCAGCAGCCCGTCAAGGGCTGGTGAAGCTTTCTTT.